This T cell receptor (beta chain) was profiled in a study of Graves' ophthalmopathy and Graves' hyperthyroidism. Study results and caveats: Most thyroid-expanded clonotypes exceeding 0.001 frequency were also found in blood.

Exclusion covered patients with other autoimmune diseases or uncontrolled infections (as well as pregnancy or lactation). Amplification of TCR beta CDR3 regions used RNA transcripts. HTBI primers were used in a first-round RT-PCR, which preceded a second-round multiplex PCR. TCRdb reprocessed the multiplex PCR reads via MiXCR and lists one record per CDR3 protein. The sample carries 740,000 or so distinct CDR3 sequences, 40% recorded once. Germline V gene data show CDR1 as ENHRY and CDR2 as SYGVKD. Trimming took 3 bases from V and 6 from J, leaving 6 bases between them. CDR3 length: 11 amino acids. This clonotype was detected only a few times. Its antigen is currently unknown.

The V gene is TRBV10-3, the J gene TRBJ2-7; no firm D call. Sequencing was performed on peripheral blood. The TCR was taken from an adult man with Graves' ophthalmopathy. DNA of the CDR3: TGTGCCATCAGTGAATCCCTCGAGCAGTACTTC. It codes for CAISESLEQYF.